A single sample is the source of the 28 T cell receptor beta chains below, sequenced in a study of cytomegalovirus exposure and HLA in healthy donors. With 60 Vbeta and 13 Jbeta primers, the PCR was carried out. Using immunoSEQ multiplex PCR, the repertoire was profiled, and TCRdb retains in-frame clones only, with some absent. The data show 170,000 or so clones, 80% seen once. Specimen: PBMCs. The receptors were sampled from a boy aged 10-17 years in good health and CMV-seronegative.

The CDR3 nucleotides read TGTGCCAGCACCATGGGACAGGGGTTCGCAGATACGCAGTATTTT. Its translation is CASTMGQGFADTQYF. The chain combines TRBV5-6 with TRBJ2-3; 10 bases agree with TRBD1. The CDR3 consists of 15 residues. The V gene's germline CDR1 is SGHDT and CDR2 YYEEEE. J gave up 4 bases and V 6 bases, and 8 bases lay outside the gene matches.

This clone showed up just once. Written as DNA, the CDR3 is TGTGCCTGGAGTAGGACTAGCGGGACCGGGGAGCTGTTTTTT. Translated: CAWSRTSGTGELFF. This rearrangement joins TRBV30 to TRBJ2-2, with 11 bases lining up with TRBD2. The CDR3 is 14 amino acids. CDR1 is GTSNPN and CDR2 is SVGIG in the germline V gene (reference sequence). With V trimmed by 2 bases and J by 5 bases, 1 base remained unmatched.

The V gene is TRBV18, the J gene TRBJ2-5, with 7 bases identical to TRBD2. The DNA end is a closer match to TRBJ2-7, so the J assignment may be wrong. Germline CDR1 reads KGHSH; CDR2 reads LQKENI. The CDR3 is made up of 15 amino acids. CDR3 sequence: CASSPRDGGSYEQYF. In nucleotides, the CDR3 is TGTGCCAGCTCACCACGGGACGGGGGGTCCTACGAGCAGTACTTC.

The gene calls are TRBV19 and TRBJ1-4; 7 bases match TRBD1. CDR1 is LNHDA, CDR2 SQIVND, per germline (reference sequence). The CDR3 is 14 amino acids. V lost 3 bases to trimming and J lost 8 bases; unmatched junction nucleotides: 6. DNA of the CDR3: TGTGCCAGTAGTATGAGGGGGCTCGGCGAAAAACTGTTTTTT. Encoded protein: CASSMRGLGEKLFF.

For the CDR3, the DNA is TGTGCCAGCAGCTTAGAGGCGGGACAGGGCAACAATGAGCAGTTCTTC. Protein product: CASSLEAGQGNNEQFF. The chain uses TRBV5-4 and TRBJ2-1, with 9 bases that match TRBD1. From germline, CDR1 is SGHNT and CDR2 YYREEE (reference sequence). V gave up 2 bases and J gave up 5 bases; unmatched junction bases: 8. The CDR3 contains 16 residues.

This clone was detected once. V gene TRBV18 combines with J gene TRBJ1-2; 7 bases line up with TRBD1. The CDR3 loop spans 17 amino acids. Per germline, CDR1 KGHSH and CDR2 LQKENI. The ends lost 3 bases at V and 1 base at J; junction bases unmatched: 11. CDR3 coding DNA: TGTGCCAGCTCACCGACGAGGGGGCAAGACTTTAACTATGGCTACACCTTC. Its protein is CASSPTRGQDFNYGYTF.

The rearrangement uses TRBV6-4 and TRBJ1-2; 7 bases fit TRBD1. V lost 8 bases, J lost 2 bases, and 11 bases stayed unmatched. The CDR3 length is 15 residues. CDR1 is MRHNA and CDR2 is SNTAGT in the germline V gene. The CDR3 spells CASAPQGGGNYGYTF. The CDR3 nucleotides are TGTGCCAGCGCACCGCAGGGGGGTGGAAACTATGGCTACACCTTC.

CDR3: CASSVGGGWDTEAFF. CDR3 nucleotides: TGTGCCAGCAGTGTAGGGGGGGGATGGGACACTGAAGCTTTCTTT. The genes are TRBV11-2 and TRBJ1-1, with a weak D call TRBD1 (6 bases). Per germline, CDR1 SGHAT and CDR2 FQNNGV. The CDR3 is 15 amino acids. The V end was cut by 6 bases, the J end by 3 bases, with 17 bases between.

Notes on this clone: The junction departs from the called germline gene at one end, perhaps through a read error. The same CDR3 can be traced to other DNA sequences in this sample. The V and J genes are TRBV6-5 and TRBJ1-5; possibly TRBD1 for D (5 bases). The CDR3 length is 16 residues. Germline-derived CDR1 and CDR2 are MNHEY and SVGAGI. CDR3 loop: CASSYSITGAGQPQHF. The CDR3 nucleotides are TGTGCCAGCAGCTACTCGATAACCGGGGCGGGACAGCCCCAGCATTTT.

The genes are TRBV13 and TRBJ2-3, with no clear D. V was cut by 5 bases and J by 0 bases, with 9 bases left in between. Germline loops: CDR1 PRHDT, CDR2 FYEKMQ (reference sequence). The CDR3 has 14 amino acids. The DNA for the CDR3 is TGTGCCAGCAGCCCCGATCGGAGCACAGATACGCAGTATTTT. It yields the protein CASSPDRSTDTQYF.

The chain recombines TRBV6-5 with TRBJ1-6; possibly TRBD1 for D (5 bases). Germline V gene sequence: CDR1 MNHEY, CDR2 SVGAGI. V lost 2 bases and J lost 8, with 10 bases in between. This CDR3 has 14 residues. DNA of the CDR3: TGTGCCAGCAGTTACCTGCCCAGGGATTCACCCCTCCACTTT. It yields the protein CASSYLPRDSPLHF.

The rearrangement joins TRBV9 to TRBJ1-2; the D is unclear. V lost 0 bases and J 4 bases, leaving 7 bases between the germline ends. The CDR3 spans 13 residues. Germline V gene sequence: CDR1 SGDLS, CDR2 YYNGEE. In DNA, the CDR3 is TGTGCCAGCAGCGTAGCTGTCGGCTATGGCTACACCTTC. This codes for CASSVAVGYGYTF.

The J gene is TRBJ2-7, the V gene TRBV9, with 8 bases aligning to TRBD2. V lost 0 bases to trimming and J lost 1 base; unmatched junction nucleotides: 3. CDR1 and CDR2 from the germline V gene are SGDLS and YYNGEE. The CDR3 spans 15 residues. This CDR3 is CASSVGGTSSYEQYF. The CDR3 DNA follows: TGTGCCAGCAGCGTAGGAGGGACTAGTTCCTACGAGCAGTACTTC. Variable domain in full (rest from reference TRBV9 and TRBJ2-7): DSGVTQTPKHLITATGQRVTLRCSPRSGDLSVYWYQQSLDQGLQFLIQYYNGEERAKGNILERFSAQQFPDLHSELNLSSLELGDSALYFCASSVGGTSSYEQYFGPGTRLTVT.

V and J are TRBV30 and TRBJ1-2; 8 nucleotides match TRBD1. This CDR3 spans 15 amino acids. Germline V CDR1 and CDR2: GTSNPN, SVGIG (reference sequence). Trimming cost V 3 bases and J 7 bases; bases outside gene matches: 13. CDR3 amino acids: CAWSRTGQDLRGYTF. CDR3 in DNA: TGTGCCTGGAGCAGGACAGGGCAGGACTTACGTGGCTACACCTTC.

This chain connects TRBV10-3 to TRBJ2-3, with D perhaps TRBD2 (6 bases). The CDR3 extends over 14 amino acids. Germline V gene data show CDR1 as ENHRY and CDR2 as SYGVKD. Trimming removed 10 bases from V and 0 bases from J, with 14 bases in between. The DNA for the CDR3 is TGTGCCACACGGGGGATTTCTAGCACAGATACGCAGTATTTT. Encoded protein: CATRGISSTDTQYF.

The V and J genes are TRBV6-1 and TRBJ1-2; TRBD1 matches 7 bases. The V and J ends lost 4 bases and 8 bases, in that order; junction bases with no gene match: 10. Germline CDR1 is MNHNS and CDR2 is SASEGT. The CDR3 runs 14 residues. The CDR3 coding sequence is TGTGCCAGCAGTGGGAACTTTAGGGGGCGAGGCTACACCTTC. This encodes CASSGNFRGRGYTF.

In this sample, this clone turned up a few times. The rearrangement links TRBV4-2 to TRBJ2-5; 9 bases line up with TRBD1. The J segment lost 0 bases and the V segment lost 0 bases, leaving 2 bases of the junction unmatched. The germline V gene encodes CDR1 LGHNA and CDR2 YNFKEQ. The length of the CDR3 is 16 residues. The CDR3 nucleotides read TGTGCCAGCAGCCAAGATGGGACAGGGTACCAAGAGACCCAGTACTTC. Translated: CASSQDGTGYQETQYF.

V is TRBV30 and J is TRBJ1-4; D not resolved. The CDR3 totals 18 residues. In germline, CDR1 is GTSNPN, CDR2 SVGIG (reference sequence). Trimming removed 0 bases at V and 0 bases at J, with 17 bases between. This CDR3 reads CAWSVYRGWETTNEKLFF. CDR3 coding DNA: TGTGCCTGGAGTGTATACCGGGGTTGGGAAACAACTAATGAAAAACTGTTTTTT.

The rearrangement joins TRBV2 to TRBJ1-1; TRBD1 aligns across 9 bases. Germline-derived CDR1 and CDR2 are SNHLY and FYNNEI. J lost 0 bases, V lost 10 bases, and 3 bases had no gene match. This CDR3 spans 13 amino acids. The CDR3 reads CANRDRVNTEAFF. CDR3 bases: TGTGCCAACAGGGACAGGGTGAACACTGAAGCTTTCTTT.

The chain has TRBV5-1 and TRBJ2-5; D is perhaps TRBD1 (5 bases). V was trimmed by 2 bases and J by 5 bases, leaving 10 bases between them. Germline V gene sequence: CDR1 SGHRS, CDR2 YFSETQ. The CDR3 contains 13 residues. Written as DNA, the CDR3 is TGCGCCAGCAGCTTAGGACATAGGGAGACCCAGTACTTC. Translated, it gives CASSLGHRETQYF.

In this sample, this clone turned up a few times. This chain connects TRBV30 to TRBJ2-2; D perhaps matches TRBD2 (6 bases). Germline V gene data show CDR1 as GTSNPN and CDR2 as SVGIG (reference sequence). Trimming pared 0 bases from V and 6 bases from J, leaving 8 bases between. The CDR3 consists of 13 residues. The CDR3 nucleotides read TGTGCCTGGAGTGTTGGAGGGGCCGGGGAGCTGTTTTTT. Its protein is CAWSVGGAGELFF.

This chain links TRBV5-4 with TRBJ2-1; 10 positions match TRBD2. V trimming: 4 bases; J trimming: 9 bases; junction bases outside the gene matches: 13. Germline CDR1 and CDR2: SGHNT and YYREEE (reference sequence). The CDR3 sequence is 16 residues long. CDR3 amino acids: CASSPQLAGLVSEQFF. The CDR3 coding sequence is TGTGCCAGCAGCCCACAACTAGCGGGACTGGTAAGTGAGCAGTTCTTC.

This chain uses TRBV5-1 with TRBJ1-1; D not resolved. CDR3 length equals 15 residues. V was clipped by 6 bases and J by 1 base, with 16 bases between them. Germline CDR1 reads SGHRS; CDR2 reads YFSETQ. The CDR3 here is CASIRDSYSNTEAFF. In DNA, the CDR3 is TGCGCCAGCATCCGGGATTCTTATTCGAACACTGAAGCTTTCTTT.

The chain uses TRBV4-3 and TRBJ2-5, with 8 bases matching TRBD2. This CDR3 is built from 18 residues. V shed 0 bases and J 6 bases; nucleotides not matched to a gene: 15. Germline values: CDR1 LGHNA, CDR2 YSLEER. The CDR3: CASSQETPGGQGRKTQYF. In nucleotides, the CDR3 is TGCGCCAGCAGCCAAGAGACACCGGGAGGGCAGGGTAGGAAGACCCAGTACTTC.

This clone turned up a few times. CDR3 coding DNA: TGTGCCAGCAGTGAATCGGCGGGAAATGAAAAACTGTTTTTT. This encodes CASSESAGNEKLFF. The chain is built from TRBV6-1 and TRBJ1-4; D ambiguous. This CDR3 is 14 amino acids long. Germline CDR1 MNHNS, CDR2 SASEGT. Deletions cut 2 bases from V and 5 bases from J, with 9 bases between.

J is TRBJ2-5 and V is TRBV7-2; D might be TRBD2 (6 bases). V was clipped by 3 bases and J by 0 bases, with 17 bases between them. Germline CDR1 reads SGHTA; CDR2 reads FQGNSA. This CDR3 contains 17 residues. CDR3 DNA: TGTGCCAGCAGCTTGGGACTTCGAACTCCGTACCAAGAGACCCAGTACTTC. It specifies CASSLGLRTPYQETQYF.

The V gene is TRBV6-6, the J gene TRBJ2-7; no reliable D call. Trimming shortened V by 0 bases and J by 3 bases, and 6 bases separated the two germline ends. CDR3 length: 13 residues. CDR1 and CDR2 (germline): MNHNY, SVGAGI (reference sequence). Here the CDR3 reads CASSYSPNYEQYF. The CDR3 bases are TGTGCCAGCAGTTACTCCCCCAACTACGAGCAGTACTTC.

The V gene is TRBV19, the J gene TRBJ1-2, with 8 bases identical to TRBD1. Losses at the gene ends were 9 bases for V and 8 bases for J; bases not matched to a gene: 11. This CDR3 region has 13 residues. The germline gives CDR1 LNHDA, CDR2 SQIVND (reference sequence). The CDR3 region has the DNA TGTGCCAGCCGGGGAGACAGGGGACAGGGCTACACCTTC. Translated, it gives CASRGDRGQGYTF.